Presented here are 19 T cell receptor beta chains from one specimen sequenced in a study of blood T cell repertoires in COVID-19. TCRdb's copy holds only in-frame clones and misses some; the assay was immunoSEQ multiplex PCR. The repertoire holds about 83,000 clones, with around nine tenths as singletons. Sequences were obtained from peripheral blood. Source of these receptors: a woman of 80 years or more with active or convalescent COVID-19.

In DNA form, the CDR3 reads TGTGCCAGCAGTTTCTCGACTAGTCCCCGCACCGGGGAGCTGTTTTTT. Protein product: CASSFSTSPRTGELFF. The chain links TRBV27 to TRBJ2-2; D may be TRBD2 (6 bases). The CDR3 extends over 16 amino acids. Looked up from germline, CDR1 is MNHEY and CDR2 is SMNVEV (reference sequence). Between the trimmed V and J ends, which lost 3 bases and 4 bases, there was a span of 15 bases.

The rearrangement links TRBV3-1 (or the pseudogene TRBV3-2) to TRBJ1-4; TRBD1 might be the D (6 bases). There are 14 residues in the CDR3. With 3 bases removed from V and 7 bases from J, the gap between germline ends came to 12 bases. Germline V lookup: CDR1 LGHDT, CDR2 YNNKEL (reference sequence). For the CDR3, the DNA is TGTGCCAGCAGCCACTACAGGGAGTCTGAAAAACTGTTTTTT. The encoded protein is CASSHYRESEKLFF.

The chain carries TRBV11-1 and TRBJ2-3, with D possibly being TRBD1 (5 bases). The CDR3 totals 12 residues. From germline, CDR1 is SGHAT and CDR2 FQDESV (reference sequence). V lost 5 bases and J lost 8, with 11 bases in between. The CDR3 here is CASSAGLGTQYF. CDR3 in DNA: TGTGCCAGCAGCGCAGGGTTGGGTACGCAGTATTTT.

CDR3: CASSPGDLWNSPLHF. The CDR3, as DNA: TGTGCCAGCAGCCCAGGCGACCTCTGGAATTCACCCCTCCACTTT. This chain connects TRBV6-5 to TRBJ1-6; D not resolved. This CDR3 spans 15 amino acids. V was cut by 6 bases and J by 7 bases, with 16 bases left in between. Germline-derived CDR1 and CDR2 are MNHEY and SVGAGI.

This clone was observed a few times. The chain employs TRBV3-1 (or the pseudogene TRBV3-2) and TRBJ2-5; possible D gene TRBD2, 5 bases. Per the germline V gene, CDR1 is LGHDT and CDR2 is YNNKEL (reference sequence). V lost 1 base and J lost 4, with 16 bases in between. This CDR3 is 16 amino acids long. This chain's CDR3 is CASSQVGRVGPETQYF. In DNA, the CDR3 is TGTGCCAGCAGCCAAGTGGGGAGAGTTGGCCCAGAGACCCAGTACTTC.

This chain uses TRBV7-2 with TRBJ2-7, with 9 bases matching TRBD1. Germline V gene lookup returns CDR1 SGHTA and CDR2 FQGNSA. V shed 2 bases and J 0 bases; nucleotides not matched to a gene: 5. This CDR3 spans 16 amino acids. CDR3 protein: CASSLFGQGSSYEQYF. CDR3 coding DNA: TGTGCCAGCAGCTTATTCGGACAGGGGAGCTCCTACGAGCAGTACTTC.

The V call is TRBV24-1, the J call TRBJ2-7, with 7 bases that match TRBD2. The CDR3 length is 13 residues. V was clipped by 1 base and J by 7 bases; unmatched bases: 3. Germline loops: CDR1 KGHDR, CDR2 SFDVKD. The CDR3: CATSDFSGGEQYF. The CDR3, as DNA: TGTGCCACCAGTGATTTTTCGGGGGGAGAGCAGTACTTC.

This rearrangement joins TRBV4-3 to TRBJ2-7, with D perhaps TRBD1 (6 bases). The germline V gene has CDR1 LGHNA and CDR2 YSLEER. This CDR3 has 16 residues. V lost 1 base and J lost 3, with 16 bases in between. The CDR3 nucleotides are TGCGCCAGCAGCCAAGTGTACAGGGAACGAATCTACGAGCAGTACTTC. Protein product: CASSQVYRERIYEQYF.

The V call is TRBV20-1, the J call TRBJ2-3; D is uncertain. Trimming removed 3 bases at V and 10 bases at J, with 11 bases between. This CDR3 has 11 residues. Looked up from germline, CDR1 is DFQATT and CDR2 is SNEGSKA (reference sequence). The CDR3 spells CSASQALPQYF. The DNA for the CDR3 is TGCAGTGCTAGTCAGGCCTTACCGCAGTATTTT.

The V gene is TRBV5-1, the J gene TRBJ2-1, with unresolved D. The germline V and J ends were trimmed by 1 base and 3 bases, with 11 bases remaining between them. The CDR3 length is 15 residues. Germline V gene lookup returns CDR1 SGHRS and CDR2 YFSETQ. This chain's CDR3 is CASSLHGFDYNEQFF. The CDR3 DNA sequence: TGCGCCAGCAGCTTGCACGGGTTCGACTACAATGAGCAGTTCTTC.

The chain is built from TRBV21-1 and TRBJ2-1; the table's D call of TRBD2 was not tested on the DNA. TRBV21-1 is classified as a pseudogene. The CDR3 loop spans 18 amino acids. CDR3 region: CASSKGRLAGTSGNEQFF. The CDR3 bases are TGTGCCAGCAGCAAAGGGAGGCTAGCGGGGACCTCAGGGAATGAGCAGTTCTTC.

The V call is TRBV6-5, the J call TRBJ1-2, with no clear D. Trimming stripped 6 bases from V and 8 bases from J, with 10 bases between. CDR1 MNHEY and CDR2 SVGAGI come from the germline V gene. The CDR3 covers 11 residues. CDR3 bases: TGTGCCAGCAGGGAGTGGGAGGGCTACACCTTC. Encoded protein: CASREWEGYTF.

The V call is TRBV5-1, the J call TRBJ2-1; 7 bases match TRBD1. Germline V gene data show CDR1 as SGHRS and CDR2 as YFSETQ. V lost 2 bases, J lost 10 bases, and 3 bases stayed unmatched. CDR3 length: 12 residues. The CDR3 region is CASSFLGGEQFF. The CDR3, as DNA: TGCGCCAGCAGCTTTTTAGGGGGCGAGCAGTTCTTC.

This chain uses TRBV7-8 with TRBJ1-5; TRBD1 might be the D (6 bases). The CDR3 sequence is 14 residues long. Germline CDR1 SGHVS, CDR2 FQNEAQ. V was clipped by 2 bases and J by 9 bases, with 14 bases between them. CDR3 amino acids: CASSLSGETRPQHF. Here the CDR3 DNA reads TGTGCCAGCAGCTTATCAGGGGAGACTCGGCCCCAGCATTTT.

This rearrangement joins TRBV6-2 or TRBV6-3 to TRBJ2-3; 7 nucleotides line up with TRBD2. CDR1 MNHEY and CDR2 SVGEGT come from the germline V gene. This CDR3 has 17 amino acids. The V segment lost 2 bases and the J segment 2 bases; nucleotides outside the gene matches: 10. This CDR3 is CASSYGLGRLNTDTQYF. The CDR3 bases are TGTGCCAGCAGTTACGGACTAGGCAGATTAAACACAGATACGCAGTATTTT.

As concerns this clone: An end of the junction differs from the germline gene, which may be a read error. The genes are TRBV7-6 and TRBJ2-1; 12 positions match TRBD2. Per the germline V gene, CDR1 is SGHVS and CDR2 is FNYEAQ. The CDR3 runs to 14 residues. The CDR3 loop reads CASSLASGGDRALF. CDR3 DNA sequence: TGTGCCAGCAGCTTGGCTAGCGGGGGGGACCGGGCCCTCTTC.

This chain uses TRBV5-1 with TRBJ2-2, with D possibly being TRBD2 (6 bases). CDR1 and CDR2 (germline): SGHRS, YFSETQ. The CDR3 runs to 16 residues. V gave up 2 bases and J gave up 0 bases, with 11 bases separating them. The DNA for the CDR3 is TGCGCCAGCAGCTTTCGCGGGACGCCGAACACCGGGGAGCTGTTTTTT. It encodes CASSFRGTPNTGELFF.

This chain connects TRBV4-3 to TRBJ2-7; 9 bases line up with TRBD1. CDR3 length: 18 amino acids. V shed 0 bases and J 6 bases; nucleotides not matched to a gene: 15. CDR1 and CDR2 (germline): LGHNA, YSLEER. CDR3 sequence reads: CASSQEWTGTGSWGEQYF. The CDR3 nucleotides are TGCGCCAGCAGCCAAGAATGGACCGGGACAGGGTCTTGGGGCGAGCAGTACTTC.

The rearrangement uses TRBV4-2 and TRBJ1-1; possible D gene TRBD1, 6 bases. In germline, CDR1 is LGHNA, CDR2 YNFKEQ. Trimming cost V 1 base and J 5 bases, with 11 bases left between them. This CDR3 comprises 14 residues. The CDR3, as DNA: TGTGCCAGCAGCCAAGGGGGGGGCTGGACTGAAGCTTTCTTT. Translation gives CASSQGGGWTEAFF.